This T cell receptor (beta chain) is from a study of molecular identifiers for immune sequencing clone quantification. Using a CD8+CD4-CCR7+CD45RA+ phenotype, naive CD8 T cells were sorted. The CDR3 is made up of 14 amino acids. The germline gives CDR1 SQVTM, CDR2 ANQGSEA. V was trimmed by 3 bases and J by 0 bases, leaving 9 bases between them. Previously reported methods and listed TCR primers produced the bulk TCR libraries. Using its own MiXCR run on the PCR reads, TCRdb lists one record per CDR3 protein. This sample has fewer than 350,000 distinct CDR3 sequences, with 20% to 25% found just once. This clonotype was detected ten times or more.

This receptor was identified in a human donor in good health. Some libraries in this study had Jurkat cell RNA spiked in. Material: naive CD8+ T cells from blood, with Jurkat cell RNA spiked in. The subset is: FACS-sorted CD8+CD4-CCR7+CD45RA+ naive T cells. V is TRBV29-1 and J is TRBJ1-3; D remains ambiguous. The CDR3 nucleotides are TGCAGCGTTGATGGCAGTAGCTCTGGAAACACCATATATTTT. This translates into CSVDGSSSGNTIYF. Using reference TRBV29-1 and TRBJ1-3 for the parts outside the CDR3, the full variable domain is SAVISQKPSRDICQRGTSLTIQCQVDSQVTMMFWYRQQPGQSLTLIATANQGSEATYESGFVIDKFPISRPNLTFSTLTVSNMSPEDSSIYLCSVDGSSSGNTIYFGEGSWLTVV.